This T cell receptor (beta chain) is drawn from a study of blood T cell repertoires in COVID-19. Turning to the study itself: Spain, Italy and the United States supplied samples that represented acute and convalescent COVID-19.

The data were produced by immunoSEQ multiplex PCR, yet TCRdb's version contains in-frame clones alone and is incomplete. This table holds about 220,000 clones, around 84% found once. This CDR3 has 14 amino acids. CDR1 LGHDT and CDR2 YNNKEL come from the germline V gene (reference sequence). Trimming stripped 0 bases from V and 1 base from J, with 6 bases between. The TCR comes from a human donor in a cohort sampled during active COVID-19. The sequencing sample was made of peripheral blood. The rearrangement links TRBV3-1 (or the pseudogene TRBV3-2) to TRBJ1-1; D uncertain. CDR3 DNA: TGTGCCAGCAGCCAAGATGGAGGGAACACTGAAGCTTTCTTT. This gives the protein CASSQDGGNTEAFF.